A single sample is the source of the 9 T cell receptor beta chains below, sequenced in a study of blood T cell repertoires in COVID-19. Some clones are missing from TCRdb's copy, which holds only in-frame ones; the method was immunoSEQ multiplex PCR. The sample shows 650,000 to 800,000 clones, 75% to 90% of them seen only once. The material sequenced was peripheral blood. These receptors originate from a woman aged 18-29 years with acute or convalescent COVID-19.

The rearrangement joins TRBV11-2 to TRBJ1-4; a possible D gene is TRBD1 (6 bases). Germline CDR1 reads SGHAT; CDR2 reads FQNNGV. This CDR3 is built from 16 residues. Trimming shortened V by 4 bases and J by 5 bases, and 17 bases separated the two germline ends. Here the CDR3 DNA reads TGTGCCAGCAGCTCCGCACAGGGCGGTGGGAATGAAAAACTGTTTTTT. Translation gives CASSSAQGGGNEKLFF. The entire variable domain, with the rest obtained from reference TRBV11-2 and TRBJ1-4, is as follows: EAGVAQSPRYKIIEKRQSVAFWCNPISGHATLYWYQQILGQGPKLLIQFQNNGVVDDSQLPKDRFSAERLKGVDSTLKIQPAKLEDSAVYLCASSSAQGGGNEKLFFGSGTQLSVL.

The chain joins TRBV24-1 to TRBJ2-1; D might be TRBD2 (5 bases). CDR1 is KGHDR, CDR2 SFDVKD, per germline. The CDR3 is 15 residues long. Between the trimmed V and J ends, which lost 2 bases and 2 bases, there was a span of 9 bases. CDR3 in amino acids: CATSDSRVPYNEQFF. CDR3 nucleotide sequence: TGTGCCACCAGTGATTCGCGGGTACCCTACAATGAGCAGTTCTTC.

A note on this clone: A junction boundary mismatches the germline segment, possibly from a read error. The chain joins TRBV10-3 to TRBJ2-1, with a possible D match to TRBD1 (6 bases). The germline V gene has CDR1 ENHRY and CDR2 SYGVKD. The CDR3 covers 18 residues. CDR3 nucleotide sequence: TGTGCCACCAGTGATGGGAATAGGGGGACGGCACTTACAACTGCAAAGTTCTTC. As protein: CATSDGNRGTALTTAKFF.

The J gene is TRBJ2-2, the V gene TRBV24-1, with a tentative D call TRBD2 (5 bases). Germline CDR1 KGHDR, CDR2 SFDVKD. V was trimmed by 9 bases and J by 1 base, leaving 17 bases between them. The CDR3 is 16 amino acids. The CDR3 coding sequence is TGTGCCACCCGGGCGCGAGGGTTGGGGAACACCGGGGAGCTGTTTTTT. It translates to CATRARGLGNTGELFF.

The V and J genes are TRBV5-6 and TRBJ1-5; D unclear. Germline V gene sequence: CDR1 SGHDT, CDR2 YYEEEE. The CDR3 covers 12 residues. Between the trimmed V and J ends, which lost 2 bases and 2 bases, there was a span of 2 bases. The CDR3 loop reads CASSFGNQPQHF. For the CDR3, the DNA is TGTGCCAGCAGCTTCGGCAATCAGCCCCAGCATTTT.

The V call is TRBV6-5, the J call TRBJ2-7; maybe TRBD1 (6 bases). Germline V gives CDR1 MNHEY, CDR2 SVGAGI. Between the trimmed V and J ends, which lost 6 bases and 6 bases, there was a span of 21 bases. The CDR3 spans 15 residues. The chain's CDR3 is CASSRGQPPRGEQYF. In DNA, the CDR3 is TGTGCCAGCAGCCGCGGACAGCCACCAAGGGGCGAGCAGTACTTC.

The chain uses TRBV27 and TRBJ2-1, with 8 bases that match TRBD2. With V trimmed by 6 bases and J by 10 bases, 14 bases remained unmatched. This CDR3 contains 15 residues. CDR1 is MNHEY, CDR2 SMNVEV, per germline (reference sequence). Here the CDR3 reads CASSGGTSKWGEQFF. The CDR3 DNA is TGTGCCAGCAGCGGGGGGACTAGTAAGTGGGGAGAGCAGTTCTTC.

This clone was picked up a small number of times. This chain uses TRBV4-1 with TRBJ1-6; 10 bases fit TRBD1. V lost 4 bases to trimming and J lost 7 bases; unmatched junction nucleotides: 7. CDR1 is MGHRA, CDR2 YSYEKL, per germline. The CDR3 covers 16 residues. CDR3: CASSPSGTGVNSPLHF. For the CDR3, the DNA is TGCGCCAGCAGCCCTTCCGGGACAGGGGTAAATTCACCCCTCCACTTT.

The chain uses TRBV5-8 and TRBJ1-2, with D possibly matching TRBD1 (5 bases). Germline values: CDR1 SGHTS, CDR2 YDEGEE. The ends were cut back, 9 bases at V and 9 bases at J, with 21 bases in the middle. This CDR3 region has 13 residues. CDR3 region: CATADKATISYTF. The CDR3 nucleotides read TGTGCCACCGCGGACAAAGCCACTATTAGCTACACCTTC.